The rows below give T cell receptor beta chains drawn from one sample of a study of cytomegalovirus exposure and HLA in healthy donors. Produced via immunoSEQ multiplex PCR; TCRdb's table is partial and in-frame only. Counted here are tens of thousands of clones, about 88% occurring once; the ten biggest clones make up around 2.3%. The sample comprised PBMCs. All receptors derive from a young man in good health and CMV-seronegative. Both conserved end residues are part of each CDR3. The D gene is left open where the match is weak. Clone size is shown for a subset of rows, as once, few, many or a class of expanded clone.

>.|TRBJ2-3|TRBD1|TRBV2
TGTGCCAGCAGCACTACGACAGGGATAATAAGAGATACGCAGTATTTT
CASSTTTGIIRDTQYF
>.|TRBJ2-7|TRBD2|TRBV2
TGTGCCAGCGGGGGGACTAGCGGGAGTACCAGTCGCTACGAGCAGTACTTC
CASGGTSGSTSRYEQYF
>.|TRBJ1-1|TRBD1|TRBV6-5
TGTGCCAGCATCAGGACAGGGCGGATGAACACTGAAGCTTTCTTT
CASIRTGRMNTEAFF
>.|TRBJ2-7|TRBD1|TRBV5-1
TGCGCCAGCAGCTTGGCGACAGGGAACCTTTACGAGCAGTACTTC
CASSLATGNLYEQYF
>few|TRBJ2-7|.|TRBV2
TGTGCCAGCAGTGTGACAGGACCCGCCGAGCAGTACTTC
CASSVTGPAEQYF
>few|TRBJ2-7|.|TRBV7-2
TGTGCCAGCAGCTTTGTTACCTACGAGCAGTACTTC
CASSFVTYEQYF
>.|TRBJ1-4|.|TRBV28
TGTGCCAGCCGTGGGGGAACAGGGTTATTTAATGAAAAACTGTTTTTT
CASRGGTGLFNEKLFF
>.|TRBJ2-4|TRBD2|TRBV2
TGTGCCAGCAGGCCCCTTGGGGGGACTAGCGGGAGGGTAAATATTCAGTACTTC
CASRPLGGTSGRVNIQYF
>once|TRBJ1-4|.|TRBV2
TGTGCCAGCAGTGAATCTCGCAGGGGACCTTCAGAAAAACTGTTTTTT
CASSESRRGPSEKLFF
>.|TRBJ2-2|.|TRBV19
TGTGCCAGTAGTCCCGCTTCACGTTCGGCGGGTGGCGGGGAGCTGTTTTTT
CASSPASRSAGGGELFF
>.|TRBJ2-5|TRBD2|TRBV7-6
TGTGCCAGCATCCCAGGGCTAGCGGGAGGGCAAGAGACCCAGTACTTC
CASIPGLAGGQETQYF
>.|TRBJ1-2|.|TRBV29-1
TGCAGCGTTGGGAGCAGAAACTATGGCTACACCTTC
CSVGSRNYGYTF
>few|TRBJ1-5|.|TRBV2
TGTGCCAGCAGTTGGGGTGTGGGGGGGGCATGGCAGCCCCAGCATTTT
CASSWGVGGAWQPQHF
>.|TRBJ1-1|.|TRBV5-4
TGTGCCAGCAGCTGGCCCGGCGGCAACACTGAAGCTTTCTTT
CASSWPGGNTEAFF
>.|TRBJ2-2|.|TRBV7-7
TGTGCTAGCAGCACGAGCGGCCCGAACACCGGGGAGCTGTTTTTT
CASSTSGPNTGELFF
>few|TRBJ2-7|.|TRBV6-1
TGTGCCAGCAGTGAACTAGTGACAGGCCCCTACGAGCAGTACTTC
CASSELVTGPYEQYF
>.|TRBJ1-2|.|TRBV6-5
TGTGCCAGCAGGCACGACACAGGGAACTATGGCTACACCTTC
CASRHDTGNYGYTF
>once|TRBJ2-5|TRBD2|TRBV27
TGTGCCAGCAGTTTTGGCGGGAGGCCAAAAGAGACCCAGTACTTC
CASSFGGRPKETQYF
>.|TRBJ2-7|TRBD2|TRBV2
TGTGCCAGCAGGGCAACCCCCGGGACTAGCCCCTACGAGCAGTACTTC
CASRATPGTSPYEQYF
>.|TRBJ1-1|TRBD1|TRBV2
TGTGCCAGCAGCGGGGACAGGCCCTCGGCGGCTTTCTTT
CASSGDRPSAAFF
>once|TRBJ2-4|TRBD2|TRBV15
TGTGCCACCAGCAGAGCCCGGGGGACTAGCGGGAGGGACATTCAGTACTTC
CATSRARGTSGRDIQYF
>few|TRBJ1-5|.|TRBV5-1
TGCGCCAGCAGCTTGGAGGGGCCCAATCAGCCCCAGCATTTT
CASSLEGPNQPQHF
>.|TRBJ2-1|TRBD1|TRBV7-2
TGTGCCAGCAGCCGAGGGGGCGGTTACAATGAGCAGTTCTTC
CASSRGGGYNEQFF
>once|TRBJ2-3|.|TRBV6-6
TGTGCCAGCTCCCCCAGTGATACGCAGTATTTT
CASSPSDTQYF
>.|TRBJ1-1|TRBD1|TRBV19
TGTGCCACTGGAACAGGGGGCTTGAACACTGAAGCTTTCTTT
CATGTGGLNTEAFF
>.|TRBJ2-5|TRBD2|TRBV30
TGTGCCTGGAGTGCGAGACTAGCGGGGGTCCAAGAGACCCAGTACTTC
CAWSARLAGVQETQYF
>.|TRBJ1-1|.|TRBV5-5
TGTGCCAGCGTCTTATGGAACACTGAAGCTTTCTTT
CASVLWNTEAFF
>.|TRBJ2-7|TRBD1|TRBV12-5
TGTGCTAGTGGAACGGGACAGGACTACGAGCAGTACTTC
CASGTGQDYEQYF
>.|TRBJ2-7|.|TRBV7-9
TGTGCCAGCAGCGCCGACATCTACGAGCAGTACTTC
CASSADIYEQYF
>.|TRBJ2-1|.|TRBV2
TGTGCCAGCAGGCGGGGAACTACCCAGGGAGAGCAGTTCTTC
CASRRGTTQGEQFF
>.|TRBJ2-5|.|TRBV4-2
TGTGCCAGCAGCCAAGCCCACGGAGGAGGGGAGACCCAGTACTTC
CASSQAHGGGETQYF
>.|TRBJ1-6|TRBD1|TRBV5-4
TGTGCCAGCAGCTGGGACAGGGGCGGTAATTCACCCCTCCACTTT
CASSWDRGGNSPLHF
>.|TRBJ2-1|TRBD2|TRBV28
TGTGCCAGCACGCCCACTAGCGGGAAGGAGGAGCAGTTCTTC
CASTPTSGKEEQFF
>.|TRBJ2-3|.|TRBV6-6
TGTGCCAGCAGTTATTTTGGACAGTCGACAGATACGCAGTATTTT
CASSYFGQSTDTQYF
>.|TRBJ1-2|.|TRBV9
TGTGCCAGCAGCCCCGGGGGGTCCGATGGCTACACCTTC
CASSPGGSDGYTF
>.|TRBJ1-2|TRBD1|TRBV5-6
TGTGCCAGCAGCACCAGACAGGGACGACTCTATGGCTACACCTTC
CASSTRQGRLYGYTF
>.|TRBJ2-7|.|TRBV7-9
TGTGCCAGCAGCCCCAGCCTAGGGGTCGGCTACGAGCAGTACTTC
CASSPSLGVGYEQYF
>few|TRBJ1-3|.|TRBV2
TGTGCCAGCAGCCTCTCTGGAAACACCATATATTTT
CASSLSGNTIYF